This TCR beta chain was identified in a study of T cell responses to AZD1222 COVID-19 vaccine. Points from the study as a whole: Two AZD1222 doses significantly raised spike-specific TCR breadth and depth over controls.

Note on this clone: As yet, its antigen is unknown.

The table came from immunoSEQ multiplex PCR; TCRdb's copy has only in-frame clones and leaves some out. The table lists under 150,000 clones, roughly 85% of them singletons. The CDR3 is made up of 16 amino acids. Trimming cost V 1 base and J 6 bases; bases outside gene matches: 5. The germline gives CDR1 SNHLY, CDR2 FYNNEI. The genes are TRBV2 and TRBJ2-1; 11 nucleotides agree with TRBD2. This receptor was obtained from an adult who received the MenACWY meningococcal vaccine as a control. The sequences come from peripheral blood, collected 28 days after the second dose of the MenACWY control vaccine. CDR3 in amino acids: CASSEVLAGVLNEQFF. The CDR3 DNA sequence: TGTGCCAGCAGTGAAGTACTAGCGGGGGTCCTCAATGAGCAGTTCTTC.